What follows is one TCR beta chain and its context. The target antigen is unknown. The V end lost 2 bases, the J end lost 5 bases, and 9 bases lay between the germline ends. The CDR3 consists of 14 residues. Looked up from germline, CDR1 is LGHNA and CDR2 is YNFKEQ. Each donor supplied approximately 10 milliliters of peripheral blood. A second PCR of about 6 to 11 cycles used a sample-barcoded 5' primer and a J-beta primer mix. TCRdb independently ran MiXCR on the 5' RACE reads; one entry per CDR3 protein. The repertoire has about 780,000 distinct CDR3 sequences, about half of them found once; the top ten carry approximately 18%. The sample comes from a study of blood T cells in healthy people across ages. Study-level findings and limits: Naive CD4+ cells and diversity were both higher in long-lived donors than in aged donors. A strong correlation between TCR beta diversity and naive T cell percentage was seen. Getting older went along with TCR beta diversity per million T cells dropping roughly linearly.

The material sequenced was blood. This TCR came from an elderly man in good health. The V and J genes are TRBV4-2 and TRBJ2-2; D is ambiguous. The CDR3 spells CASSQSPRTGELFF. CDR3 nucleotide sequence: TGTGCCAGCAGCCAATCCCCCCGAACCGGGGAGCTGTTTTTT.